One and the same sample provided the 9 T cell receptor beta chains below, sequenced in a study of radiation and T cells in renal cell carcinoma. As to time point: blood 2 weeks post-SBRT. Noted treatment: 15 Gy SBRT to primary tumor, nephrectomy 4 weeks later. Sequencing used immunoSEQ multiplex PCR; TCRdb keeps in-frame clones, though not all of them. The sample comprises just under 80,000 clones, 86% of which are singletons, and approximately 22% rests with the top ten. The specimen comprised blood, sampled from a patient whose treatment included radiotherapy and nephrectomy. Receptors were obtained from a woman aged 50 to 60 with renal cell carcinoma.

The J gene is TRBJ2-7, the V gene TRBV27, with TRBD1 identical over 7 bases. With V trimmed by 3 bases and J by 4 bases, 6 bases remained unmatched. The V gene's germline CDR1 is MNHEY and CDR2 SMNVEV (reference sequence). The CDR3 extends over 14 amino acids. The CDR3 is CASSFKQGPYEQYF. The DNA for the CDR3 is TGTGCCAGCAGTTTTAAACAGGGGCCTTACGAGCAGTACTTC.

The chain has TRBV19 and TRBJ1-1; 8 nucleotides agree with TRBD1. The trim removed 5 bases at V and 0 bases at J, leaving 11 bases unmatched. The CDR3 length is 17 residues. The germline V gene has CDR1 LNHDA and CDR2 SQIVND (reference sequence). The CDR3 loop reads CASSSPSGGPLNTEAFF. CDR3 DNA: TGTGCCAGTAGTTCTCCCTCAGGGGGCCCCTTGAACACTGAAGCTTTCTTT.

This clone came up once. V usage is TRBV27 and J usage is TRBJ2-2; TRBD1 aligns across 9 bases. This CDR3 has 14 amino acids. With 5 bases clipped from V and 5 bases from J, the junction kept 3 bases outside the gene matches. Germline CDR1 is MNHEY and CDR2 is SMNVEV (reference sequence). Here the CDR3 DNA reads TGTGCCAGCAGTCTGACAGGGGGGACCGGGGAGCTGTTTTTT. Amino acid sequence: CASSLTGGTGELFF.

J is TRBJ2-7 and V is TRBV7-9; D gene uncertain. CDR3 size: 11 residues. In germline, CDR1 is SEHNR, CDR2 FQNEAQ (reference sequence). V lost 1 base and J lost 7, with 5 bases in between. CDR3 amino acids: CASSLVGEQYF. The CDR3 DNA reads TGTGCCAGCAGCTTAGTGGGGGAGCAGTACTTC.

The chain joins TRBV7-9 to TRBJ1-2, with D possibly being TRBD1 (6 bases). The V end was cut by 3 bases, the J end by 4 bases, with 9 bases between. This CDR3 is 13 amino acids long. Germline CDR1 is SEHNR and CDR2 is FQNEAQ (reference sequence). As DNA, the CDR3 is TGTGCCAGCAGCTTTGGGGGCTTCTATGGCTACACCTTC. Residues: CASSFGGFYGYTF.

The chain has TRBV6-5 and TRBJ1-6; D gene unclear. There are 15 residues in the CDR3. Between the trimmed V and J ends, which lost 2 bases and 8 bases, there was a span of 13 bases. Germline V gene sequence: CDR1 MNHEY, CDR2 SVGAGI. CDR3 residues: CASSYRLNRDSPLHF. The DNA of the CDR3 is TGTGCCAGCAGTTACCGACTCAACCGGGATTCACCCCTCCACTTT.

The genes are TRBV5-1 and TRBJ2-1, with D perhaps matching TRBD2 (6 bases). Trimming left V 4 bases short and J 9 bases short, with 20 bases between. Looked up from germline, CDR1 is SGHRS and CDR2 is YFSETQ. The CDR3 runs 15 residues. The DNA for the CDR3 is TGCGCCAGCAGCCGGGACTCAGCAGCGCGTGGTGAGCAGTTCTTC. It specifies CASSRDSAARGEQFF.

The chain recombines TRBV10-2 with TRBJ2-1; D possibly uses TRBD1 or TRBD2 (7 bases each). This CDR3 region has 14 residues. In germline, CDR1 is WSHSY, CDR2 SAAADI. The V end was cut by 0 bases, the J end by 8 bases, with 11 bases between. CDR3 in amino acids: CASSESTGRDEQFF. The CDR3 region has the DNA TGCGCCAGCAGTGAGTCGACAGGGAGGGATGAGCAGTTCTTC.

V is TRBV10-3 and J is TRBJ2-5; D is unresolved. Trimming left V 9 bases short and J 2 bases short, with 13 bases between. The CDR3 contains 13 residues. The germline CDR1 and CDR2 sequences are ENHRY and SYGVKD. The CDR3 loop reads CAINSDGQETQYF. Written as DNA, the CDR3 is TGTGCCATTAACTCGGACGGGCAAGAGACCCAGTACTTC.